Below, 17 T cell receptor beta chains from the same sample are listed, as sequenced in a study of graft-versus-host responses after intestinal transplantation. These TCRs' antigens remain unknown. Generated by immunoSEQ multiplex PCR, the TCRdb table keeps only in-frame clones and is missing some. There are approximately 90,000 clones in the sample; around 90% occur only once, and 7.6% lies in the top ten. This specimen was unstimulated CD8+ T cells sorted from spleen or lymph node cells, taken before transplant. Every receptor here comes from a human donor who was the organ donor for an intestinal transplant.

V is TRBV6-1 and J is TRBJ2-7, with D possibly being TRBD2 (6 bases). The V and J ends lost 6 bases and 7 bases respectively, with 10 bases between them. CDR1 and CDR2 from the germline V gene are MNHNS and SASEGT. This CDR3 has 11 amino acids. CDR3 sequence reads: CASSYAGEQYF. The CDR3 region has the DNA TGTGCCAGCAGCTACGCGGGAGAGCAGTACTTC.

The rearrangement links TRBV7-6 to TRBJ1-1; 10 nucleotides agree with TRBD1. V shed 3 bases, J shed 7 bases, and the junction held 2 bases outside the gene matches. The CDR3 has 13 amino acids. Germline V CDR1 and CDR2: SGHVS, FNYEAQ. In nucleotides, the CDR3 is TGTGCCAGCAGCTTGACAGGGGGCAGTGAAGCTTTCTTT. Protein product: CASSLTGGSEAFF. The full variable domain, in which reference TRBV7-6 and TRBJ1-1 provide the parts outside the CDR3, is GAGVSQSPRYKVTKRGQDVALRCDPISGHVSLYWYRQALGQGPEFLTYFNYEAQQDKSGLPNDRFSAERPEGSISTLTIQRTEQRDSAMYRCASSLTGGSEAFFGQGTRLTVV.

This chain joins TRBV13 and TRBJ1-4, with D hard to call. This CDR3 is built from 14 residues. CDR1 PRHDT and CDR2 FYEKMQ come from the germline V gene (reference sequence). V was cut by 1 base and J by 3 bases, with 6 bases left in between. The CDR3 DNA reads as TGTGCCAGCAGCTTAGAGAGTTCTAATGAAAAACTGTTTTTT. This encodes CASSLESSNEKLFF. Filled out from reference TRBV13 and TRBJ1-4, the complete variable domain reads AAGVIQSPRHLIKEKRETATLKCYPIPRHDTVYWYQQGPGQDPQFLISFYEKMQSDKGSIPDRFSAQQFSDYHSELNMSSLELGDSALYFCASSLESSNEKLFFGSGTQLSVL.

The V gene is TRBV9, the J gene TRBJ2-7; D uncertain. The V end was cut by 4 bases, the J end by 3 bases, with 11 bases between. This CDR3 has 13 residues. Germline V gene data show CDR1 as SGDLS and CDR2 as YYNGEE. The CDR3 bases are TGTGCCAGCAGCAACCAACCAGGCTACGAGCAGTACTTC. Amino acid sequence: CASSNQPGYEQYF. Complete variable domain (other parts from reference TRBV9 and TRBJ2-7): DSGVTQTPKHLITATGQRVTLRCSPRSGDLSVYWYQQSLDQGLQFLIQYYNGEERAKGNILERFSAQQFPDLHSELNLSSLELGDSALYFCASSNQPGYEQYFGPGTRLTVT.

The chain has TRBV7-9 and TRBJ1-2; D unclear. The germline V and J ends were trimmed by 8 bases and 4 bases, with 11 bases remaining between them. CDR3 length equals 12 residues. Germline V gives CDR1 SEHNR, CDR2 FQNEAQ (reference sequence). In nucleotides, the CDR3 is TGTGCCAGCCGGGAAGCACTCTATGGCTACACCTTC. Translated, it gives CASREALYGYTF.

The chain joins TRBV7-9 to TRBJ2-5, with D hard to call. Germline V gene sequence: CDR1 SEHNR, CDR2 FQNEAQ (reference sequence). V was cut by 5 bases and J by 5 bases, with 12 bases left in between. CDR3 length: 13 residues. CDR3 loop: CASSPPGWETQYF. CDR3 DNA: TGTGCCAGCAGCCCACCTGGGTGGGAGACCCAGTACTTC. Drawing the rest from reference TRBV7-9 and TRBJ2-5, the complete variable domain is DTGVSQNPRHKITKRGQNVTFRCDPISEHNRLYWYRQTLGQGPEFLTYFQNEAQLEKSRLLSDRFSAERPKGSFSTLEIQRTEQGDSAMYLCASSPPGWETQYFGPGTRLLVL.

The chain carries TRBV19 and TRBJ1-2; the D gene is possibly TRBD1 (5 bases). Looked up from germline, CDR1 is LNHDA and CDR2 is SQIVND (reference sequence). CDR3 length: 16 amino acids. V lost 2 bases to trimming and J lost 3 bases, with 16 bases between them. CDR3 residues: CASSILSSGSHYGYTF. Written as DNA, the CDR3 is TGTGCCAGTAGTATACTAAGCTCAGGGTCGCACTATGGCTACACCTTC.

J is TRBJ2-2 and V is TRBV11-3; perhaps D is TRBD1 or TRBD2 (6 bases each). The germline V gene has CDR1 SGHNT and CDR2 YENEEA. With 3 bases removed from V and 3 bases from J, the gap between germline ends came to 17 bases. This CDR3 comprises 17 residues. The CDR3 DNA follows: TGTGCCAGCAGCTTGATCCCTTGGGGGGCGGACACCGGGGAGCTGTTTTTT. Protein: CASSLIPWGADTGELFF.

The chain links TRBV7-2 to TRBJ2-5; 12 bases fit TRBD2. V shed 5 bases and J 3 bases; nucleotides not matched to a gene: 4. Germline CDR1 reads SGHTA; CDR2 reads FQGNSA. The CDR3 covers 15 residues. CDR3 region: CASSPRLAGEETQYF. In DNA, the CDR3 is TGTGCCAGCAGCCCTAGACTAGCGGGGGAAGAGACCCAGTACTTC.

J is TRBJ2-1 and V is TRBV28; 7 bases map to TRBD1. This CDR3 has 15 residues. Germline V gene lookup returns CDR1 MDHEN and CDR2 SYDVKM. The ends lost 5 bases at V and 8 bases at J; junction bases unmatched: 12. The CDR3 sequence: CASSLRDSPIHEQFF. In DNA form, the CDR3 reads TGTGCCAGCAGTCTGAGGGACAGCCCCATCCATGAGCAGTTCTTC. Supplemented by reference TRBV28 and TRBJ2-1, the full variable domain reads DVKVTQSSRYLVKRTGEKVFLECVQDMDHENMFWYRQDPGLGLRLIYFSYDVKMKEKGDIPEGYSVSREKKERFSLILESASTNQTSMYLCASSLRDSPIHEQFFGPGTRLTVL.

The chain has TRBV6-5 and TRBJ1-4; possible D gene TRBD1, 5 bases. CDR3 length: 15 amino acids. Trimming pared 6 bases from V and 5 bases from J, leaving 16 bases between. CDR1 is MNHEY and CDR2 is SVGAGI in the germline V gene. CDR3 loop: CASRLRDLVNEKLFF. The CDR3 bases are TGTGCCAGCAGACTCCGGGACCTGGTGAATGAAAAACTGTTTTTT.

V is TRBV6-1 and J is TRBJ2-3, with TRBD2 matching over 15 bases. The germline V gene encodes CDR1 MNHNS and CDR2 SASEGT. J lost 2 bases, V lost 4 bases, and 4 bases had no gene match. The CDR3 is made up of 17 amino acids. This CDR3 is CASSAGTSGGHTDTQYF. DNA for the CDR3: TGTGCCAGCAGTGCCGGGACTAGCGGGGGGCACACAGATACGCAGTATTTT.

The V call is TRBV6-5, the J call TRBJ2-7, with D perhaps matching TRBD1 or TRBD2 (5 bases each). This CDR3 has 13 amino acids. Germline V gene lookup returns CDR1 MNHEY and CDR2 SVGAGI. V dropped 2 bases and J dropped 6 bases, with 11 bases sitting between them. CDR3 loop: CASSYRGPAEQYF. The CDR3 nucleotides read TGTGCCAGCAGTTACAGGGGACCCGCCGAGCAGTACTTC.

This rearrangement joins TRBV29-1 to TRBJ1-1; D unclear. Germline-derived CDR1 and CDR2 are SQVTM and ANQGSEA. V was pared by 5 bases and J by 3 bases, with 7 bases between. The CDR3 spans 11 residues. The CDR3 here is CSVLEDTEAFF. The DNA for the CDR3 is TGCAGCGTTCTCGAGGACACTGAAGCTTTCTTT.

This clone was observed once. J is TRBJ1-6 and V is TRBV7-2; D uncertain. There are 15 residues in the CDR3. Germline CDR1 SGHTA, CDR2 FQGNSA. V was clipped by 5 bases and J by 3 bases, with 11 bases between them. The CDR3 here is CASSDAGDYNSPLHF. CDR3 bases: TGTGCCAGCAGCGACGCCGGGGACTATAATTCACCCCTCCACTTT.

The sample holds one count of this clone. The rearrangement joins TRBV2 to TRBJ1-5; no clear D gene. The V gene's germline CDR1 is SNHLY and CDR2 FYNNEI. CDR3 length: 16 residues. V dropped 3 bases and J dropped 3 bases, with 15 bases sitting between them. CDR3: CASSEGRPLDNQPQHF. As DNA, the CDR3 is TGTGCCAGCAGTGAGGGGAGGCCTTTGGACAATCAGCCCCAGCATTTT. The full variable domain, its missing parts supplied by reference TRBV2 and TRBJ1-5, is EPEVTQTPSHQVTQMGQEVILRCVPISNHLYFYWYRQILGQKVEFLVSFYNNEISEKSEIFDDQFSVERPDGSNFTLKIRSTKLEDSAMYFCASSEGRPLDNQPQHFGDGTRLSIL.

This clone was observed a single time. The chain links TRBV5-1 to TRBJ2-7, with TRBD2 matching 7 bases. With V trimmed by 1 base and J by 0 bases, 10 bases remained unmatched. The CDR3 has 17 residues. The V gene's germline CDR1 is SGHRS and CDR2 YFSETQ. In DNA form, the CDR3 reads TGCGCCAGCAGCTTGCCTGCGGGGGACCTAATCTCCTACGAGCAGTACTTC. It specifies CASSLPAGDLISYEQYF.